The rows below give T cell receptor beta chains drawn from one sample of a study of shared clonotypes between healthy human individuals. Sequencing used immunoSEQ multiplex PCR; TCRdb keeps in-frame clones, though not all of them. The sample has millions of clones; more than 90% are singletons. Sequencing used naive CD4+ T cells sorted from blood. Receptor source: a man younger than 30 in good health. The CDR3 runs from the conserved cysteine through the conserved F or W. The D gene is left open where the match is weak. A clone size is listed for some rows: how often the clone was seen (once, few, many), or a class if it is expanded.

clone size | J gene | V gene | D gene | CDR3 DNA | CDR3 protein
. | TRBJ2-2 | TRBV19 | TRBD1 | TGTGCCAGTACCCGGGGACAGCTGAACACCGGGGAGCTGTTTTTT | CASTRGQLNTGELFF
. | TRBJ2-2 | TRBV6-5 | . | TGTGCCAGCAGTTACCAGACAGCGAACACCGGGGAGCTGTTTTTT | CASSYQTANTGELFF
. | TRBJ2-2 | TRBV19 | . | TGTGCCAGTAGTAGGGCCCCTGCGGGGGCAGGCACCGGGGAGCTGTTTTTT | CASSRAPAGAGTGELFF
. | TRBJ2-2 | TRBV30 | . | TGTGCCTGGAGTGGGAGGAGGGCGGACGGGGAGCTGTTTTTT | CAWSGRRADGELFF
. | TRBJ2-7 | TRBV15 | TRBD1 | TGTGCCACCAACGAACAGGGGAGTACTGGCGAGCAGTACTTC | CATNEQGSTGEQYF
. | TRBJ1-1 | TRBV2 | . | TGTGCCAGACGACGCGGAACCCAGAACACTGAAGCTTTCTTT | CARRRGTQNTEAFF
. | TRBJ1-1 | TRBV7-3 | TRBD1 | TGTGCCAGCAGCTTCGGGACAGGAGACACTGAAGCTTTCTTT | CASSFGTGDTEAFF
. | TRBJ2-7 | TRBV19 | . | TGTGCCAGTAGTACCCGGGACGGCGAGCAGTACTTC | CASSTRDGEQYF
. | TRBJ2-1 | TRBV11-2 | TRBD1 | TGTGCCAGCAGCAAAGGGACAGTCAGTCGGGATGAGCAGTTCTTC | CASSKGTVSRDEQFF
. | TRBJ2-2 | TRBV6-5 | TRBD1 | TGTGCCAGCAGTTGGACAGGGACCCTTAACACCGGGGAGCTGTTTTTT | CASSWTGTLNTGELFF
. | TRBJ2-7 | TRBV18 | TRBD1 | TGTGCCAGCTCACCACTTGGGACAGGGGACGAGCAGTACTTC | CASSPLGTGDEQYF
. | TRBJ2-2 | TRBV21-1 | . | TGTGCCAGCAGCAAAAGGGACCCCACTAGATTAGGCGGGGAGCTGTTTTTT | CASSKRDPTRLGGELFF
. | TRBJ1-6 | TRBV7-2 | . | TGTGCCAGCAGCTTAGGGACAGCCCAAAATTCACCCCTCCACTTT | CASSLGTAQNSPLHF
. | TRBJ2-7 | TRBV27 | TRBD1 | TGTGCCAGCAGTCCGGGACAGGGACCCTACGAGCAGTACTTC | CASSPGQGPYEQYF
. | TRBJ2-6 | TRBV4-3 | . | TGCGCCAGCAGCCAAGATGGGGACAACTCTGGGGCCAACGTCCTGACTTTC | CASSQDGDNSGANVLTF
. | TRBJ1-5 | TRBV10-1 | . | TGCGCCACCCGAGCAGCCCGGAATCAGCCCCAGCATTTT | CATRAARNQPQHF
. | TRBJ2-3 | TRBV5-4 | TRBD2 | TGTGCCAGCAGCTTGGGGCGGACTAGCGGGGAAGATACGCAGTATTTT | CASSLGRTSGEDTQYF
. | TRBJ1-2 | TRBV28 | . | TGTGCCAGCAGTTCGCCGGAGGGGTTGGGCTATGGCTACACCTTC | CASSSPEGLGYGYTF
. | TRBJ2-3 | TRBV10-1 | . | TGCGCCAGCAGCGCCGACACCTCTAGCACAGATACGCAGTATTTT | CASSADTSSTDTQYF
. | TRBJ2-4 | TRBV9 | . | TGTGCCAGCAGCCCAGACCCAGCAACCAAAAACATTCAGTACTTC | CASSPDPATKNIQYF
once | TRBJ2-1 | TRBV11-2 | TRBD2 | TGTGCCAGCAGCTTAGACGGGAGGACCCACAATGAGCAGTTCTTC | CASSLDGRTHNEQFF
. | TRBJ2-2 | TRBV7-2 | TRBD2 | TGTGCCAGCAGCTCCTTAGCGGGAGGGCCGGCCGGGGAGCTGTTTTTT | CASSSLAGGPAGELFF
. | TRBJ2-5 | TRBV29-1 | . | TGCAGCGTTGAAAAGGAGACCCAGTACTTC | CSVEKETQYF
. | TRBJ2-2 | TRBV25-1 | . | TGTGCCACTCTCGCAGGGCCCGGGGAGCTGTTTTTT | CATLAGPGELFF
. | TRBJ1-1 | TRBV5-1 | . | TGCGCCAGCAGCTTGGTGGGCACGAACACTGAAGCTTTCTTT | CASSLVGTNTEAFF
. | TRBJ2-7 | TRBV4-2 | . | TGTGCCAGCAGCCGTGAAGCCACCTACGAGCAGTACTTC | CASSREATYEQYF
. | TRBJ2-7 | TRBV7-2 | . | TGTGCCAGCAGCTTAGCGGGGACCTACGAGCAGTACTTC | CASSLAGTYEQYF
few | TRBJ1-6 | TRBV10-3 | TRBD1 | TGTGCCACCGAGGCGACAGGGGTCAATTCACCCCTCCACTTT | CATEATGVNSPLHF
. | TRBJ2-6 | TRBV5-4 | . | TGTGCCATCCAAGCTTATATCGGCGAGTCTGGGGCCAACGTCCTGACTTTC | CAIQAYIGESGANVLTF
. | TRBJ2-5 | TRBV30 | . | TGTGCCTGGAGTGTACTTTCAGAGACCCAGTACTTC | CAWSVLSETQYF
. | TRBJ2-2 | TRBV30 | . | TGTGCCTGCCCACTTGACACCGGGGAGCTGTTTTTT | CACPLDTGELFF
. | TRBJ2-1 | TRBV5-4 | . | TGTGCCAGCAGCTTGTACGGAAGCTCCTACAATGAGCAGTTCTTC | CASSLYGSSYNEQFF
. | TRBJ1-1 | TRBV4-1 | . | TGCGCCAGCAGCCTTACGGGGGGCGCGCACACTGAAGCTTTCTTT | CASSLTGGAHTEAFF
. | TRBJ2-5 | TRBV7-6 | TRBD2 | TGTGCCAGCAGCTTACTAGCGGGGGGGCAAGAGACCCAGTACTTC | CASSLLAGGQETQYF
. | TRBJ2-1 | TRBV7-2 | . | TGTGCCAGCAGCCCGGACGAGGCCGCGAATGAGCAGTTCTTC | CASSPDEAANEQFF
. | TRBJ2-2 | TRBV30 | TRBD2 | TGTGCCTGGAGATATAGCGGGAGCCCCGGGGAGCTGTTTTTT | CAWRYSGSPGELFF
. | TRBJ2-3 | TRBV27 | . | TGTGCCAGCAGTTTAGGCGGCCGCACAGATACGCAGTATTTT | CASSLGGRTDTQYF
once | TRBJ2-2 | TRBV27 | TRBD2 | TGTGCCAGCAGTTTAGAGGGAGGGAAGACCGGGGAGCTGTTTTTT | CASSLEGGKTGELFF
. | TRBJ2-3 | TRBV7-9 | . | TGTGCCAGCAGCTTAGAGGGCGGCCGTTCAGATACGCAGTATTTT | CASSLEGGRSDTQYF
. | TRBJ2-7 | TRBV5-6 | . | TGTGCCAGCAGCGGCGGGACTCCCACCTACGAGCAGTACTTC | CASSGGTPTYEQYF